A selection of T cell receptor beta chains follows, all from one sample in a study of T-cell memory formation after mild COVID-19. TCRdb analysed the 5' RACE reads with MiXCR anew, one entry per CDR3 protein. The sample records hundreds of thousands of distinct CDR3 sequences, 25% to 30% being singletons. Sequenced: PBMCs or a T cell subset sorted from them (not recorded which). The receptors were gathered from an adult woman who had mild COVID-19 (a few samples of this study predate the infection). Cell type and time point are not known. Both conserved end residues are trimmed from each CDR3.

J gene: TRBJ2-7
V gene: TRBV29-1
CDR3 protein: SVEGVFDEQY

J gene: TRBJ1-1
V gene: TRBV12-3/TRBV12-4
CDR3 protein: ASSFYGTENTEAF

J gene: TRBJ2-2
V gene: TRBV24-1
CDR3 protein: ATSGRTGNTGELF

J gene: TRBJ2-6
V gene: TRBV7-9
CDR3 protein: ASSRAFGANVLT

J gene: TRBJ2-3
V gene: TRBV24-1
CDR3 protein: ATSDGGLGDTQY

J gene: TRBJ2-1
V gene: TRBV14
CDR3 protein: ASSPKTSGGGYEQF

J gene: TRBJ2-5
V gene: TRBV7-6
CDR3 protein: ASSPPGSPGETQY

J gene: TRBJ2-7
V gene: TRBV6-2/TRBV6-3
CDR3 protein: ASSYFVSGTGKNEQY

J gene: TRBJ1-4
V gene: TRBV7-2
CDR3 protein: ASSLTGGNEKLF

J gene: TRBJ1-3
V gene: TRBV6-5
CDR3 protein: ASRQTQSSGNTIY

J gene: TRBJ2-1
V gene: TRBV7-3
CDR3 protein: ASSHPDSPRSKF

J gene: TRBJ1-2
V gene: TRBV4-1
CDR3 protein: ASSYKGQGLVGYT

J gene: TRBJ2-3
V gene: TRBV6-2/TRBV6-3
CDR3 protein: ASSYLPGLAGALGGTDTQY

J gene: TRBJ2-7
V gene: TRBV5-6
CDR3 protein: ASSDSTGTGAYEQY

J gene: TRBJ2-2
V gene: TRBV28
CDR3 protein: ASRRGPGVGELF

J gene: TRBJ2-1
V gene: TRBV29-1
CDR3 protein: SVEGVGDSRNEQF

J gene: TRBJ1-1
V gene: TRBV29-1
CDR3 protein: SVRTGWGTEAF

J gene: TRBJ2-1
V gene: TRBV30
CDR3 protein: AWSVIGISNEQF

J gene: TRBJ2-5
V gene: TRBV20-1
CDR3 protein: SARDPGWETQY

J gene: TRBJ2-1
V gene: TRBV12-3/TRBV12-4
CDR3 protein: ASSTRQNNEQF

J gene: TRBJ2-7
V gene: TRBV19
CDR3 protein: ASSLTGLDEQY

J gene: TRBJ2-7
V gene: TRBV3-1
CDR3 protein: ASSQESGRDEQY

J gene: TRBJ2-5
V gene: TRBV12-3/TRBV12-4
CDR3 protein: ASSLLAGVN

J gene: TRBJ1-1
V gene: TRBV7-8
CDR3 protein: ASRQSGQGPEAF

J gene: TRBJ1-5
V gene: TRBV19
CDR3 protein: ASATGGDRGSQH

J gene: TRBJ1-3
V gene: TRBV9
CDR3 protein: ASSGPTSGNTIY

J gene: TRBJ2-7
V gene: TRBV6-5
CDR3 protein: ASSSYRDRRGEQY

J gene: TRBJ2-3
V gene: TRBV5-1
CDR3 protein: ASSFIGAGSDTQY

J gene: TRBJ2-1
V gene: TRBV5-5
CDR3 protein: ASSFPIGTVAYNEQF

J gene: TRBJ2-1
V gene: TRBV4-3
CDR3 protein: ASSHSGTRNEQF

J gene: TRBJ2-2
V gene: TRBV9
CDR3 protein: ASSVGGNTGELF

J gene: TRBJ2-7
V gene: TRBV2
CDR3 protein: ASSESGFSYEQY

J gene: TRBJ2-7
V gene: TRBV20-1
CDR3 protein: SASSGGADEQY

J gene: TRBJ2-7
V gene: TRBV5-4
CDR3 protein: ACSRIAGTVKGEQY

J gene: TRBJ2-5
V gene: TRBV2
CDR3 protein: ASSETASPWVTQY

J gene: TRBJ2-7
V gene: TRBV7-2
CDR3 protein: ASSLLRGSSYEQY

J gene: TRBJ2-1
V gene: TRBV24-1
CDR3 protein: ATSDRPTSGLSNNEQF

J gene: TRBJ2-7
V gene: TRBV9
CDR3 protein: ASSVGQEIYEQY

J gene: TRBJ2-3
V gene: TRBV9
CDR3 protein: ASSASGGPTDTQY

J gene: TRBJ2-5
V gene: TRBV5-5
CDR3 protein: ASSGTGDYQETQY

J gene: TRBJ2-3
V gene: TRBV12-3/TRBV12-4
CDR3 protein: ASRKRGVGTDTQY

J gene: TRBJ2-1
V gene: TRBV7-6
CDR3 protein: ASSSPSVTGGGNEQF

J gene: TRBJ2-7
V gene: TRBV9
CDR3 protein: ASSSRDRVHEQY

J gene: TRBJ1-4
V gene: TRBV18
CDR3 protein: ASSPGPTSGALF

J gene: TRBJ1-1
V gene: TRBV29-1
CDR3 protein: SVARLENTEAF

J gene: TRBJ1-1
V gene: TRBV7-6
CDR3 protein: ASSPYGMGGPRGEAF

J gene: TRBJ2-7
V gene: TRBV30
CDR3 protein: AWSHIEMGEQY

J gene: TRBJ2-5
V gene: TRBV6-1
CDR3 protein: ASSADRDQETQY

J gene: TRBJ2-3
V gene: TRBV12-3/TRBV12-4
CDR3 protein: ASSLSSGRADTQY

J gene: TRBJ2-7
V gene: TRBV11-3
CDR3 protein: ASSAMTGGPDEQY

J gene: TRBJ2-1
V gene: TRBV20-1
CDR3 protein: SAASGSTNEQF

J gene: TRBJ1-2
V gene: TRBV5-6
CDR3 protein: ASSLSRYNYGYT

J gene: TRBJ2-7
V gene: TRBV5-1
CDR3 protein: ASRGTSSYEQY

J gene: TRBJ2-3
V gene: TRBV20-1
CDR3 protein: SATALTSGGTDTQY

J gene: TRBJ2-4
V gene: TRBV3-1
CDR3 protein: ASSQAGQGNIQY

J gene: TRBJ2-3
V gene: TRBV30
CDR3 protein: AWSQNAKDTQY

J gene: TRBJ2-4
V gene: TRBV19
CDR3 protein: ASSPRHIAKNIQY